This T cell receptor (beta chain) stems from a study of cytomegalovirus exposure and HLA in healthy donors. This PCR relied on a set of 60 Vbeta primers and 13 Jbeta primers. This table comes from immunoSEQ multiplex PCR, and its TCRdb copy is limited to in-frame clones, with some not included. The sample shows about 150,000 clones, around nine tenths of them seen only once. The CDR3 is 14 amino acids. Per germline, CDR1 LNHDA and CDR2 SQIVND (reference sequence). The junction had 9 bases not matched to a gene; V was cut back by 7 bases and J by 7 bases. This chain joins TRBV19 and TRBJ1-5, with TRBD1 matching over 8 bases. Sequences were obtained from PBMCs. The sequence was obtained from a woman aged 25 to 39 in good health and CMV-seronegative. CDR3 nucleotides: TGTGCCAGTACCAAGCAGGGGACAGGCCAGCCCCAGCATTTT. It is translated as CASTKQGTGQPQHF.